The 8 T cell receptor beta chains in this list originate from one sample, sequenced in a study of OX40 agonist ivuxolimab in advanced cancers. Some clones are missing from TCRdb's copy, which holds only in-frame ones; the method was immunoSEQ multiplex PCR. The sample consists of 94,000 or so clones, approximately 80% of them appearing once. The source material was CD4+ or CD8+ T cells sorted from blood, sampled in a trial of the OX40 agonist ivuxolimab. The source is an adult with an advanced solid tumor such as melanoma, head and neck, liver or kidney cancer.

The V and J genes are TRBV6-6 and TRBJ2-7; no definite D call. The germline CDR1 and CDR2 sequences are MNHNY and SVGAGI (reference sequence). Trimming took 4 bases from V and 7 from J, leaving 20 bases between them. This CDR3 region has 15 residues. The CDR3 sequence is CASSFPSPELREQYF. CDR3 DNA: TGTGCCAGCAGTTTCCCGAGCCCAGAACTAAGGGAGCAGTACTTC.

The chain joins TRBV5-3 to TRBJ1-2, with D unclear. TRBV5-3 is labeled an ORF, and its function is uncertain. V was clipped by 4 bases and J by 2 bases, with 9 bases between them. CDR3 length: 13 residues. The CDR3 here is CARSLRKNYGYTF. CDR3 bases: TGTGCCAGAAGCCTCAGGAAAAACTATGGCTACACCTTC.

The J gene is TRBJ2-3, the V gene TRBV6-6; D ambiguous. V shed 1 base and J shed 0 bases, with 11 bases lying between them. CDR3 length: 16 residues. In germline, CDR1 is MNHNY, CDR2 SVGAGI (reference sequence). The CDR3 coding sequence is TGTGCCAGCAGTTACTTTCCGGGCTTTAGCACAGATACGCAGTATTTT. This translates into CASSYFPGFSTDTQYF.

The chain employs TRBV7-9 and TRBJ2-3; D is uncertain. V lost 5 bases to trimming and J lost 0 bases, with 3 bases between them. From germline, CDR1 is SEHNR and CDR2 FQNEAQ (reference sequence). The CDR3 runs 12 residues. The DNA for the CDR3 is TGTGCCAGCAGCCCGAGCACAGATACGCAGTATTTT. This codes for CASSPSTDTQYF.

The rearrangement links TRBV6-1 to TRBJ1-4; D remains ambiguous. Germline-derived CDR1 and CDR2 are MNHNS and SASEGT. Trimming stripped 4 bases from V and 8 bases from J, with 11 bases between. This CDR3 has 13 amino acids. CDR3 amino acids: CASSGAKTEKLFF. The CDR3 DNA reads TGTGCCAGCAGTGGGGCAAAGACCGAAAAACTGTTTTTT.

The chain combines TRBV20-1 with TRBJ2-3; D perhaps matches TRBD1 (5 bases). Germline CDR1 DFQATT, CDR2 SNEGSKA (reference sequence). CDR3 length: 11 residues. Trimming pared 3 bases from V and 6 bases from J, leaving 7 bases between. This CDR3 reads CSASYRDTQYF. The CDR3 DNA sequence: TGCAGTGCTAGCTACAGGGATACGCAGTATTTT.

The chain carries TRBV27 and TRBJ2-7, with 7 nucleotides matching TRBD1. The germline V gene has CDR1 MNHEY and CDR2 SMNVEV (reference sequence). The CDR3 has 15 amino acids. Germline trimming cut 6 bases from V and 3 bases from J; bases unmatched to any gene: 11. The CDR3 is CASRAPGQSNYEQYF. CDR3 DNA: TGTGCCAGCAGGGCTCCGGGACAGAGCAACTACGAGCAGTACTTC.

V gene TRBV11-2 combines with J gene TRBJ2-7; 7 bases align to TRBD2. The CDR3 is 11 amino acids. V trimming: 2 bases; J trimming: 12 bases; junction bases outside the gene matches: 4. The V gene's germline CDR1 is SGHAT and CDR2 FQNNGV. In nucleotides, the CDR3 is TGTGCCAGCAGCTTAATGGGGGAGGGGTACTTC. It codes for CASSLMGEGYF.